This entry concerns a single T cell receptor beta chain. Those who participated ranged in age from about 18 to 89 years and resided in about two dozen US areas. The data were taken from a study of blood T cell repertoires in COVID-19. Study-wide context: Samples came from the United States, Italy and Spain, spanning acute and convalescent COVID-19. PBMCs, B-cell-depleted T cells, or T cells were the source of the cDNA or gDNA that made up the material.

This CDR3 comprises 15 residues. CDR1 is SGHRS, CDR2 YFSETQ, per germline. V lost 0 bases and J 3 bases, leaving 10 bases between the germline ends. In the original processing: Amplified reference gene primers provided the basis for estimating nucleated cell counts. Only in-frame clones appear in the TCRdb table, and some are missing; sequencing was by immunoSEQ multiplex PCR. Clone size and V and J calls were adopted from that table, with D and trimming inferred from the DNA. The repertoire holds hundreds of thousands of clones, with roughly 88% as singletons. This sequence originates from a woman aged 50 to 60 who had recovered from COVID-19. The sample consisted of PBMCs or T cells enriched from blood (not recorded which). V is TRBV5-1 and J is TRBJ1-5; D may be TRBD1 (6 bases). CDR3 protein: CASSLDGQNNQPQHF. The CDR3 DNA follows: TGCGCCAGCAGCTTGGACGGACAGAACAATCAGCCCCAGCATTTT.